The present TCR beta chain was sequenced within a study of molecular identifiers for immune sequencing clone quantification. Regarding the study as a whole: In naive cells, under 1% of molecules belonged to clones above 20 RNA copies, against over 99% in effector cells.

This clonotype was found a few times. Antigen unknown. CD8+CD4-CCR7+CD45RA+ cells were sorted as naive CD8 T cells. The CDR3 covers 19 residues. Looked up from germline, CDR1 is LGHNA and CDR2 is YSLEER. V was pared by 3 bases and J by 5 bases, with 25 bases between. MiXCR, run by TCRdb on the PCR reads, gives a single entry per CDR3 protein. This sample has tens of thousands of distinct CDR3 sequences, with more than 20% found just once. The sample was naive CD8+ T cells from blood, with Jurkat cell RNA spiked in. The sample's subset: FACS-sorted CD8+CD4-CCR7+CD45RA+ naive T cells. The genes are TRBV4-3 and TRBJ1-4, with D uncertain. The receptor was derived from a human donor in good health. Some libraries in this study had Jurkat cell RNA spiked in. In DNA form, the CDR3 reads TGCGCCAGCAGCCAGTTCAGATTCGGAGTGGGCAGGATAAATGAAAAACTGTTTTTT. Translation: CASSQFRFGVGRINEKLFF.